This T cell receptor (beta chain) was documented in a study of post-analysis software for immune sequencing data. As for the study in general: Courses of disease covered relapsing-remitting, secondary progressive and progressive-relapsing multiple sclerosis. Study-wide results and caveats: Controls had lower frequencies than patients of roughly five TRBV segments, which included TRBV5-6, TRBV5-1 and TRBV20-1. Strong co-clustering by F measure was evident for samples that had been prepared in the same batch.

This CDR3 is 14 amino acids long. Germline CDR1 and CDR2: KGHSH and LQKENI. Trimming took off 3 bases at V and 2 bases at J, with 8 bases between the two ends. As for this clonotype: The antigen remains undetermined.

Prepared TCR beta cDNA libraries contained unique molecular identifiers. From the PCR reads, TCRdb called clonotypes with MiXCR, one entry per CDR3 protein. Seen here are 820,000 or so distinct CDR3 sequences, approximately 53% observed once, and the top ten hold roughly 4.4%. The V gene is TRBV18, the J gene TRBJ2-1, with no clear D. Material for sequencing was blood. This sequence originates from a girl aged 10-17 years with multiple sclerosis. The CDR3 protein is CASSPDPAYNEQFF. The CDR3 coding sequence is TGTGCCAGCTCACCCGACCCAGCCTACAATGAGCAGTTCTTC.